Following are 20 T cell receptor beta chains from one sample sequenced in a study of beta chain features in type 1 diabetes. Sequencing targeted expressed TCRB transcripts, as all isolated RNA had been reverse transcribed. The data were produced by immunoSEQ multiplex PCR, yet TCRdb's version contains in-frame clones alone and is incomplete. The profile shows over 350,000 clones, about 15% of them singletons. Input material: naive CD4+ T cells from blood. These receptors all stem from a young woman in good health.

The chain is built from TRBV6-5 and TRBJ2-5; no firm D call. The CDR3 covers 13 residues. V lost 6 bases to trimming and J lost 5 bases, with 13 bases between them. Looked up from germline, CDR1 is MNHEY and CDR2 is SVGAGI. As DNA, the CDR3 is TGTGCCAGCAGGTTAGGTAGCTTGGAGACCCAGTACTTC. Translating gives CASRLGSLETQYF.

This clone was seen a few times. This CDR3 is also generated by other DNA sequences in the sample. For the CDR3, the DNA is TGTGCCACCAGCAGGTCGTTAGCCTACGAGCAGTACTTC. Its translation is CATSRSLAYEQYF. This chain joins TRBV15 and TRBJ2-7; D is unresolved. This CDR3 is 13 amino acids long. The V gene's germline CDR1 is LNHNV and CDR2 YYDKDF (reference sequence). Trimming removed 3 bases at V and 2 bases at J, with 8 bases between.

This clone turned up a few times. The CDR3 coding sequence is TGCGCCAGCAGCCAAGATCTAATCCGAGGAGGGGCCAACGTCCTGACTTTC. Its protein product is CASSQDLIRGGANVLTF. V is TRBV4-1 and J is TRBJ2-6; D gene ambiguous. The CDR3 totals 17 residues. V lost 0 bases and J 4 bases, leaving 13 bases between the germline ends. Germline assignment: CDR1 MGHRA and CDR2 YSYEKL.

This clone was seen a few times. The CDR3 DNA is TGTGCCAGCAGCCCCACTCCGACAGGCAGCCAAGAGACCCAGTACTTC. This gives the protein CASSPTPTGSQETQYF. This chain uses TRBV2 with TRBJ2-5; D might be TRBD1 (6 bases). The germline CDR1 and CDR2 sequences are SNHLY and FYNNEI. Trimming removed 6 bases from V and 1 base from J, with 18 bases in between. The CDR3 covers 16 residues.

This chain connects TRBV29-1 to TRBJ2-3; weak D call: TRBD2 (5 bases). Germline V gene lookup returns CDR1 SQVTM and CDR2 ANQGSEA. V was shortened by 3 bases and J by 6 bases, with 19 bases between the two germline ends. The CDR3 sequence is 15 residues long. CDR3 residues: CSVDEAASSADTQYF. CDR3 bases: TGCAGCGTTGATGAGGCGGCTAGCTCAGCGGATACGCAGTATTTT.

The chain recombines TRBV7-3 with TRBJ2-1; 9 nucleotides agree with TRBD2. The germline V gene encodes CDR1 SGHTA and CDR2 FQGTGA. The CDR3 totals 17 residues. V gave up 3 bases and J gave up 0 bases; unmatched junction bases: 6. CDR3 sequence reads: CASSLTSGAFSYNEQFF. The CDR3, as DNA: TGTGCCAGCAGCTTGACTAGCGGCGCTTTCTCCTACAATGAGCAGTTCTTC.

The chain carries TRBV18 and TRBJ2-3, with 7 bases lining up with TRBD1. Per the germline V gene, CDR1 is KGHSH and CDR2 is LQKENI. Trimming at V came to 0 bases and at J to 2 bases, leaving 14 bases not matched to a gene. CDR3 length equals 19 residues. CDR3 DNA sequence: TGTGCCAGCTCACCACCCCTCGACCGGACAGGCGCAGACACAGATACGCAGTATTTT. Translation: CASSPPLDRTGADTDTQYF. The entire variable domain, with the rest obtained from reference TRBV18 and TRBJ2-3, is as follows: NAGVMQNPRHLVRRRGQEARLRCSPMKGHSHVYWYRQLPEEGLKFMVYLQKENIIDESGMPKERFSAEFPKEGPSILRIQQVVRGDSAAYFCASSPPLDRTGADTDTQYFGPGTRLTVL.

CDR3 residues: CSVEAAGGQATQYF. CDR3 in DNA: TGCAGCGTTGAAGCGGCGGGAGGACAGGCGACGCAGTATTTT. The rearrangement links TRBV29-1 to TRBJ2-3, with a possible D match to TRBD2 (8 bases). V dropped 1 base and J dropped 9 bases, with 17 bases sitting between them. Germline loops: CDR1 SQVTM, CDR2 ANQGSEA. The CDR3 covers 14 residues.

The J gene is TRBJ2-6, the V gene TRBV7-9; possible D gene TRBD2, 5 bases. Trimming pared 4 bases from V and 6 bases from J, leaving 16 bases between. Germline CDR1 is SEHNR and CDR2 is FQNEAQ (reference sequence). The CDR3 is made up of 16 amino acids. The CDR3 spells CASSSGGSLLANVLTF. In DNA form, the CDR3 reads TGTGCCAGCAGCTCGGGCGGGTCTCTTTTGGCCAACGTCCTGACTTTC.

The V gene is TRBV6-4, the J gene TRBJ1-2; 10 bases map to TRBD1. The V segment lost 6 bases and the J segment 3 bases; nucleotides outside the gene matches: 13. Germline lookup yields CDR1 MRHNA and CDR2 SNTAGT. The CDR3 loop spans 17 amino acids. CDR3 in DNA: TGTGCCAGCAGCCCCCAAACGGGACAGGGGTTTTACTATGGCTACACCTTC. Amino acids: CASSPQTGQGFYYGYTF.

V is TRBV4-3 and J is TRBJ2-1, with TRBD2 identical over 8 bases. The length of the CDR3 is 15 residues. Unmatched junction bases numbered 6, after V lost 4 bases and J lost 4 bases. Germline CDR1 and CDR2: LGHNA and YSLEER. CDR3 loop: CASSPVAGGYNEQFF. Written as DNA, the CDR3 is TGCGCCAGCAGCCCTGTGGCGGGAGGTTACAATGAGCAGTTCTTC.

This clone appeared a few times. J is TRBJ2-5 and V is TRBV18; a possible D gene is TRBD2 (5 bases). The CDR3 spans 15 residues. The germline V gene encodes CDR1 KGHSH and CDR2 LQKENI. Deletions cut 6 bases from V and 5 bases from J, with 19 bases between. The CDR3 coding sequence is TGTGCCAGCTCCCGCGCCCGCGGGCAAACCGAGACCCAGTACTTC. It codes for CASSRARGQTETQYF.

In its sample, this clone was seen a few times. V and J are TRBV5-1 and TRBJ2-3; D is unresolved. The length of the CDR3 is 11 residues. CDR1 is SGHRS and CDR2 is YFSETQ in the germline V gene. V was cut by 4 bases and J by 4 bases, with 4 bases left in between. The CDR3 here is CASSQADTQYF. As DNA, the CDR3 is TGCGCCAGCAGCCAGGCAGATACGCAGTATTTT.

CDR3 loop: CAWSVKGQGSYEQYF. The CDR3, as DNA: TGTGCCTGGAGTGTAAAAGGTCAGGGGTCCTACGAGCAGTACTTC. The V gene is TRBV30, the J gene TRBJ2-7; D perhaps matches TRBD1 (6 bases). The CDR3 runs 15 residues. CDR1 and CDR2 from the germline V gene are GTSNPN and SVGIG (reference sequence). V lost 0 bases and J 1 base, leaving 13 bases between the germline ends.

The rearrangement joins TRBV28 to TRBJ2-7; 7 bases align to TRBD2. V was pared by 3 bases and J by 9 bases, with 11 bases of the junction left unmatched. The CDR3 covers 14 residues. CDR1 is MDHEN and CDR2 is SYDVKM in the germline V gene. The CDR3 spells CASSFNGRRERQYF. In nucleotides, the CDR3 is TGTGCCAGCAGTTTTAACGGTCGGCGGGAGCGGCAGTACTTC.

V is TRBV29-1 and J is TRBJ1-1; TRBD1 aligns across 8 bases. Germline loops: CDR1 SQVTM, CDR2 ANQGSEA. The CDR3 covers 13 residues. With V trimmed by 7 bases and J by 1 base, 5 bases remained unmatched. Here the CDR3 reads CSADRGRNTEAFF. As DNA, the CDR3 is TGCAGCGCTGACAGGGGTCGGAACACTGAAGCTTTCTTT.

This clone turned up a few times. V gene TRBV5-1 combines with J gene TRBJ1-2; D remains ambiguous. This CDR3 region has 14 residues. In germline, CDR1 is SGHRS, CDR2 YFSETQ. Trimming shortened V by 6 bases and J by 0 bases, and 12 bases separated the two germline ends. The CDR3 here is CASILVAANYGYTF. The CDR3 coding sequence is TGCGCCAGCATCCTCGTCGCGGCTAACTATGGCTACACCTTC.

This rearrangement joins TRBV7-2 to TRBJ2-1; D call uncertain. The CDR3 loop spans 14 amino acids. Germline V gene lookup returns CDR1 SGHTA and CDR2 FQGNSA. V lost 1 base and J 6 bases, leaving 10 bases between the germline ends. DNA of the CDR3: TGTGCCAGCAGCTTAGGCTGGAGTGCCAATGAGCAGTTCTTC. This translates into CASSLGWSANEQFF. Combining the CDR3 with reference TRBV7-2 and TRBJ2-1 gives the whole variable domain GAGVSQSPSNKVTEKGKDVELRCDPISGHTALYWYRQSLGQGLEFLIYFQGNSAPDKSGLPSDRFSAERTGGSVSTLTIQRTQQEDSAVYLCASSLGWSANEQFFGPGTRLTVL.

The table lists this clone with a few counts. This chain uses TRBV30 with TRBJ2-7, with no clear D. Trimming removed 3 bases at V and 4 bases at J, with 7 bases between. The length of the CDR3 is 11 residues. Germline CDR1 is GTSNPN and CDR2 is SVGIG (reference sequence). The chain's CDR3 is CAWRVLYEQYF. CDR3 coding DNA: TGTGCCTGGAGGGTTCTATACGAGCAGTACTTC.

This chain joins TRBV5-1 and TRBJ1-2; the match to TRBD1 covers 8 bases. Germline assignment: CDR1 SGHRS and CDR2 YFSETQ. Losses at the gene ends were 1 base for V and 4 bases for J; bases not matched to a gene: 3. The CDR3 runs 14 residues. As DNA, the CDR3 is TGCGCCAGCAGCTTGACAGGGGGTCTCTATGGCTACACCTTC. It yields the protein CASSLTGGLYGYTF. Full variable domain (outside the CDR3, taken from reference TRBV5-1 and TRBJ1-2): KAGVTQTPRYLIKTRGQQVTLSCSPISGHRSVSWYQQTPGQGLQFLFEYFSETQRNKGNFPGRFSGRQFSNSRSEMNVSTLELGDSALYLCASSLTGGLYGYTFGSGTRLTVV.